This T cell receptor beta chain was sequenced in a study of blood T cells in healthy people across ages. Study information: T cells yielded about one barcoded beta molecule per two cells through template switching. Study observations and caveats: When set beside aged donors, long-lived donors presented more naive CD4+ cells and higher diversity.

Germline V lookup: CDR1 SGHRS, CDR2 YFSETQ. V shed 10 bases and J 1 base; nucleotides not matched to a gene: 12. This CDR3 contains 15 residues. For the second PCR, which ran for roughly 6 to 11 cycles, a sample-barcoded 5' primer and a J-beta primer mix were used. TCRdb used MiXCR to reprocess the 5' RACE reads, holding one entry per CDR3 protein. The table lists 850,000 to 950,000 distinct CDR3 sequences, under 35% of them singletons. As concerns this clonotype: What it binds is not known.

The gene calls are TRBV5-1 and TRBJ2-3; 7 nucleotides match TRBD1. This sequence originates from a woman over 75 in good health. The specimen sequenced was blood. The CDR3 sequence is CAGRRIGGGTDTQYF. As DNA, the CDR3 is TGCGCCGGCCGTCGTATAGGGGGCGGCACAGATACGCAGTATTTT.